This TCR beta chain was obtained from a study of blood T cell repertoires in COVID-19. Study information: Specimens from acute and convalescent COVID-19 originated in the United States, Italy and Spain. Nucleic acid was either cDNA or gDNA, and it came from T cells, B-cell-depleted T cells, or PBMCs.

Authors' processing steps: Cell counts per sample came from amplifying reference gene primers. This table comes from immunoSEQ multiplex PCR, and its TCRdb copy is limited to in-frame clones, with some not included. That table supplies the V and J calls and clone size; D and trimming were determined from the DNA. The sample holds under 150,000 clones; about 87% are singletons and the top ten take roughly 4%. The germline gives CDR1 SGHKS, CDR2 YYEKEE (reference sequence). There are 15 residues in the CDR3. V lost 2 bases and J 4 bases, leaving 13 bases between the germline ends. The TCR comes from a woman between 35 and 50 years old with acute or convalescent COVID-19. The gene calls are TRBV5-5 and TRBJ1-3; TRBD1 is a possible D gene (6 bases). The sequencing input was peripheral blood. CDR3 in amino acids: CASSLRGGHGNTIYF. The CDR3 nucleotides read TGTGCCAGCAGCTTACGTGGGGGACACGGAAACACCATATATTTT. The full variable domain, rest sourced from reference TRBV5-5 and TRBJ1-3, is DAGVTQSPTHLIKTRGQQVTLRCSPISGHKSVSWYQQVLGQGPQFIFQYYEKEERGRGNFPDRFSARQFPNYSSELNVNALLLGDSALYLCASSLRGGHGNTIYFGEGSWLTVV.